Listed here are 25 T cell receptor beta chains from one sample, sequenced in a study of cytomegalovirus exposure and HLA in healthy donors. A multiplex PCR was run with 60 Vbeta primers and 13 Jbeta primers. Data came from immunoSEQ multiplex PCR; TCRdb stores just in-frame clones and leaves some out. The table shows about 150,000 clones, with 75% occurring only once. The sequenced sample was PBMCs. These receptors came from a young man in good health and CMV-seronegative.

The chain links TRBV15 to TRBJ2-1, with D maybe TRBD2 (6 bases). The CDR3 is 16 residues long. Germline V CDR1 and CDR2: LNHNV, YYDKDF (reference sequence). The V gene lost 0 bases and the J gene lost 8 bases, with 17 bases spanning the gap. Written as DNA, the CDR3 is TGTGCCACCAGCAGAGATCAGCCTAGCGTTACCGATGAGCAGTTCTTC. Translation: CATSRDQPSVTDEQFF.

This clone was found a few times. The chain uses TRBV5-1 and TRBJ1-2, with D tentatively TRBD1 (6 bases). Germline V gives CDR1 SGHRS, CDR2 YFSETQ. V was pared by 0 bases and J by 4 bases, with 22 bases between. CDR3 length: 18 residues. The CDR3 loop reads CASSLGGTRSHLVYGYTF. The CDR3 coding sequence is TGCGCCAGCAGCTTGGGGGGGACACGATCCCACCTTGTCTATGGCTACACCTTC.

This clone was seen a few times. CDR3 sequence reads: CASTRDRITYNEQFF. CDR3 nucleotide sequence: TGTGCCAGCACCCGGGACAGGATCACCTACAATGAGCAGTTCTTC. This sequence joins TRBV19 and TRBJ2-1, with 8 bases identical to TRBD1. CDR1 is LNHDA, CDR2 SQIVND, per germline (reference sequence). V was pared by 9 bases and J by 2 bases, with 9 bases of the junction left unmatched. This CDR3 spans 15 amino acids.

As DNA, the CDR3 is TGTGCCAGCAGCGGCGGGACTAGCAGAAGCACAGATACGCAGTATTTT. This sequence encodes CASSGGTSRSTDTQYF. V and J are TRBV5-4 and TRBJ2-3; 9 bases map to TRBD2. V was pared by 4 bases and J by 0 bases, with 6 bases of the junction left unmatched. CDR1 is SGHNT and CDR2 is YYREEE in the germline V gene (reference sequence). The CDR3 runs to 16 residues.

V gene TRBV11-3 combines with J gene TRBJ2-1, with D uncertain. The CDR3 sequence is 13 residues long. Between the trimmed V and J ends, which lost 0 bases and 6 bases, there was a span of 6 bases. Per the germline V gene, CDR1 is SGHNT and CDR2 is YENEEA. CDR3 in amino acids: CASSLDEFNEQFF. Here the CDR3 DNA reads TGTGCCAGCAGCTTAGACGAGTTCAATGAGCAGTTCTTC.

In this sample, this clone turned up a few times. This chain links TRBV6-6 with TRBJ2-7; D uncertain. Trimming took off 8 bases at V and 4 bases at J, with 18 bases between the two ends. The CDR3 is 14 residues long. The V gene's germline CDR1 is MNHNY and CDR2 SVGAGI (reference sequence). The CDR3 is CASRPLAPRYEQYF. DNA for the CDR3: TGTGCCAGCCGTCCCTTGGCCCCGCGGTACGAGCAGTACTTC.

The gene calls are TRBV4-1 and TRBJ2-7; TRBD2 might be the D (5 bases). V was shortened by 0 bases and J by 2 bases, with 11 bases between the two germline ends. This CDR3 comprises 15 residues. CDR1 and CDR2 from the germline V gene are MGHRA and YSYEKL. CDR3 nucleotides: TGCGCCAGCAGCCAAGATCGGGGTGGAACCTACGAGCAGTACTTC. Its translation is CASSQDRGGTYEQYF.

V and J are TRBV5-6 and TRBJ2-4; TRBD1 might be the D (6 bases). The CDR3 is 12 residues long. Germline V gives CDR1 SGHDT, CDR2 YYEEEE. Trimming shortened V by 4 bases and J by 12 bases, and 14 bases separated the two germline ends. In nucleotides, the CDR3 is TGTGCCAGCAGCCCCGGGGTGGACAGTCAGTACTTC. This translates into CASSPGVDSQYF.

The chain joins TRBV5-4 to TRBJ2-5; 7 bases are shared with TRBD2. Germline lookup yields CDR1 SGHNT and CDR2 YYREEE (reference sequence). The CDR3 runs to 14 residues. V gave up 4 bases and J gave up 0 bases; unmatched junction bases: 3. CDR3 DNA sequence: TGTGCCAGCAGCGCCGGGGGGTACCAAGAGACCCAGTACTTC. As protein: CASSAGGYQETQYF.

This clone was observed a handful of times. V gene TRBV4-1 combines with J gene TRBJ1-1; possibly TRBD1 for D (5 bases). The germline gives CDR1 MGHRA, CDR2 YSYEKL. This CDR3 spans 13 amino acids. V shed 4 bases and J shed 1 base, with 7 bases lying between them. CDR3 bases: TGCGCCAGCAGCCCCAGGGAGAACACTGAAGCTTTCTTT. Protein: CASSPRENTEAFF.

The chain couples TRBV6-4 to TRBJ2-7; D is ambiguous. Trimming took 4 bases from V and 1 from J, leaving 5 bases between them. The CDR3 has 12 amino acids. Germline lookup yields CDR1 MRHNA and CDR2 SNTAGT. In DNA, the CDR3 is TGTGCCAGCAGTGCCCCGTCCTACGAGCAGTACTTC. It specifies CASSAPSYEQYF.

The chain joins TRBV18 to TRBJ1-6; D is uncertain. Germline CDR1 is KGHSH and CDR2 is LQKENI. V lost 3 bases and J lost 9, with 9 bases in between. The CDR3 covers 13 residues. The CDR3 coding sequence is TGTGCCAGCTCACCGCCGGGGTTTTCACCCCTCCACTTT. This translates into CASSPPGFSPLHF.

The chain has TRBV28 and TRBJ2-4, with a weak D call TRBD2 (5 bases). In germline, CDR1 is MDHEN, CDR2 SYDVKM. The CDR3 spans 16 residues. Trimming left V 3 bases short and J 0 bases short, with 12 bases between. CDR3 in DNA: TGTGCCAGCAGTTTGGGGAGCCCTCTAGCCAAAAACATTCAGTACTTC. This gives the protein CASSLGSPLAKNIQYF.

The chain couples TRBV28 to TRBJ1-1, with D unresolved. The germline V gene encodes CDR1 MDHEN and CDR2 SYDVKM. This CDR3 is 14 amino acids long. V was shortened by 3 bases and J by 6 bases, with 14 bases between the two germline ends. CDR3 in amino acids: CASSFNEGAAEAFF. CDR3 nucleotides: TGTGCCAGCAGTTTCAACGAGGGTGCAGCTGAAGCTTTCTTT.

This clone appeared a few times. The chain combines TRBV19 with TRBJ1-2; D uncertain. Trimming took 0 bases from V and 8 from J, leaving 7 bases between them. This CDR3 has 12 amino acids. Germline CDR1 and CDR2: LNHDA and SQIVND (reference sequence). CDR3 in DNA: TGTGCCAGTAGTATAGATGGCAGGGGCTACACCTTC. Protein sequence: CASSIDGRGYTF. Using reference TRBV19 and TRBJ1-2 for the parts outside the CDR3, the full variable domain is DGGITQSPKYLFRKEGQNVTLSCEQNLNHDAMYWYRQDPGQGLRLIYYSQIVNDFQKGDIAEGYSVSREKKESFPLTVTSAQKNPTAFYLCASSIDGRGYTFGSGTRLTVV.

This clone was seen more than once but under ten times. The chain combines TRBV15 with TRBJ1-1; 7 positions match TRBD1. In germline, CDR1 is LNHNV, CDR2 YYDKDF (reference sequence). This CDR3 has 12 residues. J was trimmed by 11 bases and V by 0 bases; bases with no gene match: 3. CDR3 loop: CATSREQGRAFF. The CDR3 DNA is TGTGCCACCAGCAGAGAACAGGGGAGGGCTTTCTTT.

The chain uses TRBV19 and TRBJ1-1; unclear D gene. The V end lost 3 bases, the J end lost 4 bases, and 15 bases lay between the germline ends. Per the germline V gene, CDR1 is LNHDA and CDR2 is SQIVND (reference sequence). The CDR3 consists of 15 residues. The CDR3 DNA reads as TGTGCCAGTAGTATGTGGACTACTTCGGGCACTGAAGCTTTCTTT. It is translated as CASSMWTTSGTEAFF.

The chain has TRBV19 and TRBJ2-3; TRBD2 agrees at 7 bases. CDR1 and CDR2 from the germline V gene are LNHDA and SQIVND (reference sequence). CDR3 length: 14 amino acids. V lost 9 bases and J lost 1; bases outside the gene matches: 7. This CDR3 reads CASKSSGGTDTQYF. CDR3 nucleotide sequence: TGTGCCAGCAAGTCTAGCGGCGGCACAGATACGCAGTATTTT.

The table lists this clone with a count of one. The chain uses TRBV5-1 and TRBJ2-2; 7 bases align to TRBD2. CDR3 length: 14 amino acids. Germline V gives CDR1 SGHRS, CDR2 YFSETQ. J gave up 7 bases and V 0 bases, and 3 bases lay outside the gene matches. CDR3 sequence: CASSLGAGSGELFF. For the CDR3, the DNA is TGCGCCAGCAGCTTGGGAGCGGGGAGCGGGGAGCTGTTTTTT.

V and J are TRBV7-9 and TRBJ2-1; 10 bases map to TRBD2. Unmatched junction bases numbered 0, after V lost 2 bases and J lost 2 bases. The germline gives CDR1 SEHNR, CDR2 FQNEAQ (reference sequence). The CDR3 covers 15 residues. The chain's CDR3 is CASSLLAGAYNEQFF. The CDR3, as DNA: TGTGCCAGCAGCTTACTAGCGGGAGCCTACAATGAGCAGTTCTTC.

The rearrangement joins TRBV6-5 to TRBJ1-2, with a tentative D call TRBD1 (5 bases). Germline loops: CDR1 MNHEY, CDR2 SVGAGI. CDR3 length equals 14 residues. V was trimmed by 6 bases and J by 7 bases, leaving 18 bases between them. Here the CDR3 reads CASRSTFSDTGYTF. The CDR3 region has the DNA TGTGCCAGCAGGTCAACCTTCTCGGACACTGGCTACACCTTC.

The J gene is TRBJ1-6, the V gene TRBV30; D remains ambiguous. The germline V gene has CDR1 GTSNPN and CDR2 SVGIG (reference sequence). V was trimmed by 4 bases and J by 5 bases, leaving 3 bases between them. CDR3 size: 11 residues. The CDR3 spells CAWTDNSPLHF. CDR3 DNA: TGTGCCTGGACTGATAATTCACCCCTCCACTTT.

The rearrangement joins TRBV19 to TRBJ1-2, with TRBD1 matching over 7 bases. V shed 5 bases, J shed 6 bases, and the junction held 9 bases outside the gene matches. CDR3 length: 14 amino acids. The germline gives CDR1 LNHDA, CDR2 SQIVND (reference sequence). This CDR3 is CASSPGTVKNGYTF. CDR3 sequence (DNA): TGTGCCAGTAGTCCGGGGACAGTCAAAAATGGCTACACCTTC.

The J gene is TRBJ2-5, the V gene TRBV7-8; D is perhaps TRBD1 (6 bases). The closer fit of TRBJ2-7 to the DNA end suggests the J call may be wrong. Germline values: CDR1 SGHVS, CDR2 FQNEAQ. The CDR3 totals 15 residues. In DNA, the CDR3 is TGTGCCAGCAGCTTACGAGAAGGGAAGACAGGCGAGCAGTACTTC. This sequence encodes CASSLREGKTGEQYF.

This clone was recorded a few times. This chain uses TRBV5-4 with TRBJ1-3; TRBD1 aligns across 9 bases. V trimming: 4 bases; J trimming: 4 bases; junction bases outside the gene matches: 3. Germline-derived CDR1 and CDR2 are SGHNT and YYREEE (reference sequence). The CDR3 is 14 residues long. CDR3 region: CASSGTGRGNTIYF. The CDR3 DNA is TGTGCCAGCAGCGGGACAGGGCGAGGAAACACCATATATTTT. The full variable domain, completed using reference TRBV5-4 and TRBJ1-3, is ETGVTQSPTHLIKTRGQQVTLRCSSQSGHNTVSWYQQALGQGPQFIFQYYREEENGRGNFPPRFSGLQFPNYSSELNVNALELDDSALYLCASSGTGRGNTIYFGEGSWLTVV.